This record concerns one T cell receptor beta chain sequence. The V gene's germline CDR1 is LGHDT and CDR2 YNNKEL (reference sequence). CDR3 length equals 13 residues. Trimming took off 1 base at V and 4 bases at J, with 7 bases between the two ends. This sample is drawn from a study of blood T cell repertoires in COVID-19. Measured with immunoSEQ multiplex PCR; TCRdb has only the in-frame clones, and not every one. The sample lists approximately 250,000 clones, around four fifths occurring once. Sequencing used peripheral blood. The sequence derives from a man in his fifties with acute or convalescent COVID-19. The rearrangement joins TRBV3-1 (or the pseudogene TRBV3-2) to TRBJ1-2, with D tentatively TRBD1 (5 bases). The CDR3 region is CASSQGTIYGYTF. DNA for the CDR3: TGTGCCAGCAGCCAAGGGACAATCTATGGCTACACCTTC.